The 25 T cell receptor beta chains below all came from one sample that was sequenced in a study of post-analysis software for immune sequencing data. Broader study findings: A handful of TRBV segments (TRBV5-6, TRBV5-1 and TRBV20-1 among them) occurred more frequently in patients than in controls.

TCR beta cDNA libraries included unique molecular identifiers. TCRdb re-called the PCR reads through MiXCR, storing one row per CDR3 protein. Among 400,000 to 500,000 distinct CDR3 sequences listed, roughly 38% were seen once. Their antigen targets remain unknown. Sample: blood. The receptors stem from a girl aged 2-10 years with multiple sclerosis.

The CDR3 sequence: CASSRQGAFSGANVLTF. As DNA, the CDR3 is TGTGCCAGCAGCCGACAGGGGGCCTTCTCTGGGGCCAACGTCCTGACTTTC. This rearrangement joins TRBV6-6 to TRBJ2-6; the match to TRBD1 covers 10 bases. Germline CDR1 reads MNHNY; CDR2 reads SVGAGI (reference sequence). This CDR3 comprises 17 residues. Trimming at V came to 6 bases and at J to 0 bases, leaving 5 bases not matched to a gene.

V usage is TRBV20-1 and J usage is TRBJ2-4, with 9 bases lining up with TRBD1. Trimming removed 2 bases from V and 5 bases from J; junction bases left unmatched: 13. The germline CDR1 and CDR2 sequences are DFQATT and SNEGSKA (reference sequence). The CDR3 consists of 17 residues. CDR3: CSARIVGGQGIQNIQYF. The CDR3 nucleotides are TGCAGTGCTAGAATCGTGGGGGGACAGGGAATACAAAACATTCAGTACTTC.

This clonotype showed up many times. This rearrangement joins TRBV6-5 to TRBJ2-5; 7 bases agree with TRBD2. Germline CDR1 and CDR2: MNHEY and SVGAGI. The CDR3 consists of 14 residues. Germline trimming cut 6 bases from V and 2 bases from J; bases unmatched to any gene: 6. CDR3 sequence: CASSSLAGQETQYF. The CDR3, as DNA: TGTGCCAGCAGCAGCTTAGCGGGTCAAGAGACCCAGTACTTC.

The rearrangement joins TRBV6-5 to TRBJ1-2, with TRBD1 as a possible D gene (6 bases). CDR3 size: 14 residues. CDR1 and CDR2 from the germline V gene are MNHEY and SVGAGI. Trimming pared 0 bases from V and 3 bases from J, leaving 8 bases between. The CDR3 spells CASSYSYRDYGYTF. The CDR3 DNA reads as TGTGCCAGCAGTTACTCGTACAGGGACTATGGCTACACCTTC.

A few counts support this clonotype. The chain employs TRBV7-9 and TRBJ2-1; no firm D call. Germline CDR1 SEHNR, CDR2 FQNEAQ (reference sequence). The CDR3 covers 15 residues. Trimming cost V 2 bases and J 2 bases, with 10 bases left between them. CDR3 amino acids: CASSLKGPTYNEQFF. The CDR3 DNA is TGTGCCAGCAGCTTAAAGGGTCCGACCTACAATGAGCAGTTCTTC.

This clonotype was counted between two and nine times. This sequence joins TRBV12-3 or TRBV12-4 and TRBJ2-1; 7 bases fit TRBD1. This CDR3 comprises 16 residues. The junction had 9 bases not matched to a gene; V was cut back by 5 bases and J by 2 bases. The CDR3 nucleotides read TGTGCCAGCAGTCCACACAGACAGGGTACCTACAATGAGCAGTTCTTC. This codes for CASSPHRQGTYNEQFF.

The rearrangement links TRBV29-1 to TRBJ2-3; D call uncertain. There are 8 residues in the CDR3. Deletions cut 8 bases from V and 5 bases from J, with 2 bases between. Germline V CDR1 and CDR2: SQVTM, ANQGSEA. As DNA, the CDR3 is TGCAGCCAAGATACGCAGTATTTT. Translation: CSQDTQYF.

This clonotype appeared a few times. The gene calls are TRBV6-5 and TRBJ2-5, with 12 bases aligning to TRBD1. Germline V CDR1 and CDR2: MNHEY, SVGAGI. The CDR3 covers 16 residues. J was trimmed by 5 bases and V by 10 bases; bases with no gene match: 14. The CDR3 DNA sequence: TGTGCCAACACCGCCGCCGGGACAGGGGGCAGGGAGACCCAGTACTTC. This codes for CANTAAGTGGRETQYF.

This clonotype was picked up a small number of times. The genes are TRBV29-1 and TRBJ2-6, with D possibly being TRBD1 or TRBD2 (5 bases each). From germline, CDR1 is SQVTM and CDR2 ANQGSEA. The CDR3 is made up of 12 amino acids. With 0 bases removed from V and 15 bases from J, the gap between germline ends came to 12 bases. DNA of the CDR3: TGCAGCGTTGAAGATTTAGGGACCCCCCTGACTTTC. It yields the protein CSVEDLGTPLTF.

This clonotype was picked up a small number of times. This rearrangement joins TRBV29-1 to TRBJ2-7; no clear D gene. CDR1 is SQVTM, CDR2 ANQGSEA, per germline. The V end was cut by 7 bases, the J end by 2 bases, with 12 bases between. The CDR3 covers 12 residues. The chain's CDR3 is CSGVSKAYEQYF. DNA of the CDR3: TGCAGCGGGGTTTCAAAGGCCTACGAGCAGTACTTC.

This clonotype was seen once. The chain employs TRBV6-2 or TRBV6-3 and TRBJ2-1; 11 bases are a match to TRBD1. This CDR3 contains 16 residues. V shed 2 bases and J 8 bases; nucleotides not matched to a gene: 8. Germline CDR1 and CDR2: MNHEY and SVGEGT. The CDR3: CASSYEGTGGRDEQFF. The CDR3 bases are TGTGCCAGCAGTTACGAGGGGACAGGGGGGAGGGATGAGCAGTTCTTC.

This clonotype was seen repeatedly, ten times or more. This chain connects TRBV7-2 to TRBJ2-3; unclear D gene. Germline-derived CDR1 and CDR2 are SGHTA and FQGNSA. Trimming pared 2 bases from V and 3 bases from J, leaving 9 bases between. This CDR3 region has 14 residues. The CDR3 nucleotides are TGTGCCAGCAGCTTAATGTATTATACAGATACGCAGTATTTT. Translating it yields CASSLMYYTDTQYF. Filled out from reference TRBV7-2 and TRBJ2-3, the complete variable domain reads GAGVSQSPSNKVTEKGKDVELRCDPISGHTALYWYRQSLGQGLEFLIYFQGNSAPDKSGLPSDRFSAERTGGSVSTLTIQRTQQEDSAVYLCASSLMYYTDTQYFGPGTRLTVL.

The chain combines TRBV20-1 with TRBJ2-1, with TRBD2 matching over 9 bases. V dropped 0 bases and J dropped 4; count of bases not matched to a gene: 4. The CDR3 runs to 15 residues. Germline values: CDR1 DFQATT, CDR2 SNEGSKA (reference sequence). CDR3 DNA sequence: TGCAGTGCTAGAGACCGGACTAGCGTGTACAATGAGCAGTTCTTC. Its translation is CSARDRTSVYNEQFF.

The rearrangement links TRBV7-2 to TRBJ1-2; TRBD1 agrees at 8 bases. V was clipped by 6 bases and J by 2 bases; unmatched bases: 2. This CDR3 spans 13 amino acids. CDR1 is SGHTA and CDR2 is FQGNSA in the germline V gene. The CDR3: CASRDRGNYGYTF. The CDR3, as DNA: TGTGCCAGCAGAGACAGGGGAAACTATGGCTACACCTTC.

The gene calls are TRBV24-1 and TRBJ1-1, with D perhaps matching TRBD1 (6 bases). Trimming shortened V by 2 bases and J by 6 bases, and 15 bases separated the two germline ends. This CDR3 comprises 15 residues. Germline CDR1 reads KGHDR; CDR2 reads SFDVKD. The CDR3 is CATSDSGGRNPEAFF. DNA of the CDR3: TGTGCCACCAGTGATTCTGGGGGGCGCAATCCTGAAGCTTTCTTT.

This rearrangement joins TRBV10-3 to TRBJ2-1, with 7 bases fitting TRBD2. With V trimmed by 2 bases and J by 4 bases, 11 bases remained unmatched. This CDR3 has 17 amino acids. The V gene's germline CDR1 is ENHRY and CDR2 SYGVKD. CDR3: CAISEPWGGAIYNEQFF. DNA for the CDR3: TGTGCCATCAGTGAGCCCTGGGGGGGAGCAATTTACAATGAGCAGTTCTTC.

The V and J genes are TRBV5-8 and TRBJ2-5, with D hard to call. CDR1 SGHTS and CDR2 YDEGEE come from the germline V gene. V lost 2 bases and J 11 bases, leaving 16 bases between the germline ends. The CDR3 is 13 amino acids. CDR3 sequence (DNA): TGTGCCAGCAGCTTCACAAGCTCCTACGGGCAGTACTTC. Protein sequence: CASSFTSSYGQYF. The whole variable domain, remainder taken from reference TRBV5-8 and TRBJ2-5, is EAGVTQSPTHLIKTRGQQATLRCSPISGHTSVYWYQQALGLGLQFLLWYDEGEERNRGNFPPRFSGRQFPNYSSELNVNALELEDSALYLCASSFTSSYGQYFGPGTRLLVL.

V usage is TRBV29-1 and J usage is TRBJ2-7; D unclear. The CDR3 is 13 residues long. Trimming shortened V by 4 bases and J by 0 bases, and 10 bases separated the two germline ends. Germline lookup yields CDR1 SQVTM and CDR2 ANQGSEA. Written as DNA, the CDR3 is TGCAGCGTTGGGTCAGTGACCTCCTACGAGCAGTACTTC. Amino acids: CSVGSVTSYEQYF.

The chain carries TRBV5-1 and TRBJ2-3; D tentatively reads TRBD1 or TRBD2 (5 bases each). The V gene's germline CDR1 is SGHRS and CDR2 YFSETQ. The CDR3 consists of 11 residues. V was pared by 6 bases and J by 6 bases, with 8 bases between. This CDR3 reads CASKWGDTQYF. The CDR3 DNA is TGCGCCAGCAAGTGGGGGGATACGCAGTATTTT. The full variable domain, its missing parts supplied by reference TRBV5-1 and TRBJ2-3, is KAGVTQTPRYLIKTRGQQVTLSCSPISGHRSVSWYQQTPGQGLQFLFEYFSETQRNKGNFPGRFSGRQFSNSRSEMNVSTLELGDSALYLCASKWGDTQYFGPGTRLTVL.

This clonotype has at least ten counts. This chain links TRBV5-1 with TRBJ2-3; 8 bases are shared with TRBD2. With 2 bases clipped from V and 4 bases from J, the junction kept 6 bases outside the gene matches. There are 15 residues in the CDR3. Germline values: CDR1 SGHRS, CDR2 YFSETQ. The CDR3 DNA is TGCGCCAGCAGCTTCAAGCGGGGGAGAGCAGATACGCAGTATTTT. This gives the protein CASSFKRGRADTQYF.

This clonotype has more than one count but fewer than ten. In nucleotides, the CDR3 is TGTGCCACCGGGACAGGCTCCTATGGCTACACCTTC. Residues: CATGTGSYGYTF. The chain has TRBV10-3 and TRBJ1-2, with 8 bases lining up with TRBD1. CDR1 is ENHRY, CDR2 SYGVKD, per germline. V dropped 10 bases and J dropped 4; count of bases not matched to a gene: 5. The CDR3 runs to 12 residues.

The J gene is TRBJ2-1, the V gene TRBV24-1; D is unclear. This CDR3 is 16 amino acids long. Per the germline V gene, CDR1 is KGHDR and CDR2 is SFDVKD. The V end was cut by 0 bases, the J end by 8 bases, with 16 bases between. The CDR3 DNA reads as TGTGCCACCAGTGATTTGTCGGAGAACCCAAACGATGAGCAGTTCTTC. It yields the protein CATSDLSENPNDEQFF.

The chain employs TRBV6-6 and TRBJ2-7, with D possibly being TRBD1 or TRBD2 (5 bases each). V lost 2 bases, J lost 10 bases, and 18 bases lay in between. From germline, CDR1 is MNHNY and CDR2 SVGAGI (reference sequence). This CDR3 region has 14 residues. CDR3 residues: CASSYGDGEEIQYF. The CDR3 nucleotides read TGTGCCAGCAGTTACGGGGACGGAGAAGAGATCCAGTACTTC.

This chain links TRBV6-5 with TRBJ2-5; 8 nucleotides line up with TRBD1. This CDR3 comprises 15 residues. Germline V gives CDR1 MNHEY, CDR2 SVGAGI. V was pared by 2 bases and J by 5 bases, with 7 bases of the junction left unmatched. The CDR3, as DNA: TGTGCCAGCAGTTACATAGACAGGGGAATGGAGACCCAGTACTTC. Translated, it gives CASSYIDRGMETQYF.

This rearrangement joins TRBV29-1 to TRBJ2-3, with a possible D match to TRBD1 (6 bases). The CDR3 totals 14 residues. V shed 7 bases and J shed 1 base, with 15 bases lying between them. Germline V lookup: CDR1 SQVTM, CDR2 ANQGSEA. This chain's CDR3 is CSAAGEMGTDTQYF. The CDR3 region has the DNA TGCAGCGCAGCAGGGGAAATGGGCACAGATACGCAGTATTTT.